This T cell receptor beta chain was recorded in a study of blood T cell repertoires in COVID-19. Study information: COVID-19 samples from acute and convalescent phases originated in the United States, Italy and Spain. Nucleic acid was either cDNA or gDNA, and it came from T cells, B-cell-depleted T cells, or PBMCs.

This CDR3 is 13 amino acids long. In germline, CDR1 is SGHTA, CDR2 FQGTGA. Between the trimmed V and J ends, which lost 7 bases and 6 bases, there was a span of 10 bases. The authors' processing: Reference gene primer amplification gave estimated nucleated cell counts. TCRdb's table, derived via immunoSEQ multiplex PCR, lists solely in-frame clones and lacks some. The DNA gave D and trimming, while V, J and clone size come from that table. This sample has more than 150,000 clones; around 87% occur once, and the top ten carry 2.5%. This chain uses TRBV7-3 with TRBJ1-6; weak D call: TRBD1 (5 bases). This receptor was identified in a man aged 40-49 years with active or convalescent COVID-19. The sequenced sample consisted of peripheral blood. The CDR3 loop is CASTLGGNSPLHF. CDR3 DNA sequence: TGTGCCAGCACCCTGGGGGGTAATTCACCCCTCCACTTT. Using reference TRBV7-3 and TRBJ1-6 for the parts outside the CDR3, the full variable domain is GAGVSQTPSNKVTEKGKYVELRCDPISGHTALYWYRQSLGQGPEFLIYFQGTGAADDSGLPNDRFFAVRPEGSVSTLKIQRTERGDSAVYLCASTLGGNSPLHFGNGTRLTVT.